The clone carrying this T cell receptor (beta chain) came up a few times. Its antigen is unidentified. 5'RACE template switching added a universal primer site and UMIs to TCR cDNA. TCRdb ran MiXCR on the 5' RACE reads and lists one entry per CDR3 protein. The top ten hold approximately 15% of the sample, which has about 580,000 distinct CDR3 sequences, 17% seen once. V lost 2 bases, J lost 2 bases, and 16 bases lay in between. CDR1 is DFQATT and CDR2 is SNEGSKA in the germline V gene (reference sequence). The CDR3 length is 15 residues. The data stem from a study of T cells after yellow fever vaccination. Study details: SMART-Seq v4 Ultra Low Input served to prepare low-cell-number fractions. Notes on the study in general: Most primary-vaccination clones recurred post-booster (approximately 95% CD4, 88% CD8). Overlap between CD4 and CD8 compartments was detected for a small share of clonotypes.

The chain is built from TRBV20-1 and TRBJ2-7; no reliable D call. The specimen was PBMCs, collected 5 days after the first yellow fever vaccination. The TCR comes from a man aged 18 to 29 who received the YFV17D yellow fever vaccine. This CDR3 is CSARFGVHTAYEQYF. The CDR3 DNA reads TGCAGTGCTAGATTTGGGGTCCATACCGCCTACGAGCAGTACTTC.